This TCR beta chain was sequenced during a study of beta chain features in type 1 diabetes. This CDR3 is 15 amino acids long. Germline CDR1 SQVTM, CDR2 ANQGSEA. Trimming left V 3 bases short and J 3 bases short, with 17 bases between. Investigators reverse transcribed all isolated RNA, so they sequenced expressed TCRB transcripts. The assay was immunoSEQ multiplex PCR, and TCRdb's table has in-frame clones only and misses some. The sample lists around 500,000 clones; around 10% were seen once. J is TRBJ1-1 and V is TRBV29-1; tentative D call: TRBD1 (5 bases). The TCR sequence derives from a woman between 18 and 30 years old in good health. Sequences were obtained from naive CD4+ T cells from blood. The CDR3 spells CSVEGIQGEDTEAFF. The CDR3 DNA is TGCAGCGTTGAGGGGATCCAGGGAGAAGACACTGAAGCTTTCTTT.